This T cell receptor beta chain is from a study of cytomegalovirus exposure and HLA in healthy donors. Regarding the study as a whole: The tendency of first-cohort TCR clusters to co-occur in the roughly 130 validation repertoires was the finding of a later analysis. Reportedly, diagnosis of cytomegalovirus status by the classifier showed high specificity and sensitivity.

Trimming at V came to 5 bases and at J to 1 base, leaving 6 bases not matched to a gene. CDR1 is MNHEY, CDR2 SMNVEV, per germline (reference sequence). The CDR3 extends over 15 amino acids. Of note for this clone: Its antigen is as yet unknown.

The method was immunoSEQ multiplex PCR; TCRdb's version includes in-frame clones alone and lacks a portion of them. Of about 70,000 clones in the sample, 94% were seen once. The sequenced material came from PBMCs. This chain joins TRBV27 and TRBJ2-3; 7 bases fit TRBD2. The sequence was obtained from a woman aged 18-29 years in good health and CMV-seropositive. The chain's CDR3 is CASSPKRDGTDTQYF. The DNA for the CDR3 is TGTGCCAGCAGTCCGAAGCGGGACGGCACAGATACGCAGTATTTT.